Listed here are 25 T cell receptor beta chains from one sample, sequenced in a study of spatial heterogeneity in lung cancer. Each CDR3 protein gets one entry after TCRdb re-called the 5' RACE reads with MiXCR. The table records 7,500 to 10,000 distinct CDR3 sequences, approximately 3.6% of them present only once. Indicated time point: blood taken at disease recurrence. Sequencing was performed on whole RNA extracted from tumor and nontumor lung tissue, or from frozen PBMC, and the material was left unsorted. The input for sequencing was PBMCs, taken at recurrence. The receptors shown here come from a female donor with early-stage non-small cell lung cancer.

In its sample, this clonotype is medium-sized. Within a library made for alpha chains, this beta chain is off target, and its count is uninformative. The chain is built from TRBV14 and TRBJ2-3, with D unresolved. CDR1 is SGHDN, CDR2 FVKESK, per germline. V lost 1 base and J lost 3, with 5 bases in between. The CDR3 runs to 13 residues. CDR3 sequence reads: CASSQGRTDTQYF. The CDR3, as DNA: TGTGCCAGCAGCCAAGGACGGACAGATACGCAGTATTTT.

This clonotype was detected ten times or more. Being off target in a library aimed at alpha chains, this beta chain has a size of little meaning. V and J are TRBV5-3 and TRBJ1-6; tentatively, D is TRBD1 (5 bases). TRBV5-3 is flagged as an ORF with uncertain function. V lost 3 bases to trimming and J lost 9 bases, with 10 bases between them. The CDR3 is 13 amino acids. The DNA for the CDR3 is TGTGCCAGAAGCTGGGCCGGGGGTTCACCCCTCCACTTT. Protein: CARSWAGGSPLHF.

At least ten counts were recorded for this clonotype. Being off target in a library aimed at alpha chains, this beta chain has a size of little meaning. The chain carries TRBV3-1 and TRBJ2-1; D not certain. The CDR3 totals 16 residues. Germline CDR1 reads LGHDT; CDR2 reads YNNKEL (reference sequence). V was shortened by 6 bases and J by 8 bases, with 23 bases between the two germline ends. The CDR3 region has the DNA TGTGCCAGCAGGGAAAGGATGGGTTCACCCTCCGATGAGCAGTTCTTC. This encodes CASRERMGSPSDEQFF.

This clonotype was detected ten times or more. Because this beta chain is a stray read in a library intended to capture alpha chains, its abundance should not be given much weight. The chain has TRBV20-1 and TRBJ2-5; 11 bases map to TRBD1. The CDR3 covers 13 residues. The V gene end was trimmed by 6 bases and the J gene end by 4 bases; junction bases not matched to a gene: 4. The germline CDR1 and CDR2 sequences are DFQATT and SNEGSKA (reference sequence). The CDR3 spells CSAGQGVRETQYF. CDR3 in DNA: TGCAGTGCGGGACAGGGGGTGCGAGAGACCCAGTACTTC.

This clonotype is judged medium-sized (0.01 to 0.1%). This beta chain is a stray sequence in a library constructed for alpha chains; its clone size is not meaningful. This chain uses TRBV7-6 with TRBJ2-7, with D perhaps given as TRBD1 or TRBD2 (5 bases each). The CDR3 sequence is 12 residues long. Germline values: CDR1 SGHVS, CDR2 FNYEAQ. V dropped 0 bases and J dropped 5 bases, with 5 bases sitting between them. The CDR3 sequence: CASSLAGDEQYF. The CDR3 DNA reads TGTGCCAGCAGCTTAGCGGGGGACGAGCAGTACTTC.

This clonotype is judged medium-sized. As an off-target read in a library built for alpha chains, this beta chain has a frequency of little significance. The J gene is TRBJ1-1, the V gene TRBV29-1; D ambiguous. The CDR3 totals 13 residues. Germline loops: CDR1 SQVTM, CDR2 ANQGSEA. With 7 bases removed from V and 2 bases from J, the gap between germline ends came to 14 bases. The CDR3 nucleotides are TGCAGCGCCCTACCGGGGTACAACACTGAAGCTTTCTTT. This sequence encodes CSALPGYNTEAFF.

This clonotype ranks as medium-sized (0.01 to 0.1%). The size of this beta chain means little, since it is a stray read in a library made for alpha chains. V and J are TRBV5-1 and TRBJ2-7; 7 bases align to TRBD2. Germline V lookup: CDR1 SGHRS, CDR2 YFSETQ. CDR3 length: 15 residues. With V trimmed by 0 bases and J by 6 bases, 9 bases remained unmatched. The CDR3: CASSLGPGGLLEQYF. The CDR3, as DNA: TGCGCCAGCAGCTTGGGGCCGGGGGGTTTGCTCGAGCAGTACTTC.

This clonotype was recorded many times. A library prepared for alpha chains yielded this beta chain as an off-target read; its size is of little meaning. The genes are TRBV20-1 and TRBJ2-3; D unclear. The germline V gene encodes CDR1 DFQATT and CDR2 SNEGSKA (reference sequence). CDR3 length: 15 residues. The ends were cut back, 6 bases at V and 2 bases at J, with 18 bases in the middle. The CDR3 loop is CSAPPAVLTTDTQYF. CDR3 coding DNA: TGCAGTGCCCCCCCGGCAGTTTTAACCACAGATACGCAGTATTTT.

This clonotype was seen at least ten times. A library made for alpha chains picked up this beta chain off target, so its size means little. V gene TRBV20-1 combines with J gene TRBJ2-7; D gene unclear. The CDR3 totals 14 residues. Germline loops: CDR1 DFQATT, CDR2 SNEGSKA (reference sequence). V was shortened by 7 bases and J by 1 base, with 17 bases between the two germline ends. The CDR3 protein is CSGALTTTSYEQYF. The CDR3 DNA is TGCAGTGGCGCCCTGACCACCACTTCCTACGAGCAGTACTTC.

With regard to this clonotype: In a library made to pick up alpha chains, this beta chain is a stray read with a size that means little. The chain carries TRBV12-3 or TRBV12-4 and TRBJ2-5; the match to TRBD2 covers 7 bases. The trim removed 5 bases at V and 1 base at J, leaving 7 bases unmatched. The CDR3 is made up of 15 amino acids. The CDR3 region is CASSLTSVRQETQYF. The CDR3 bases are TGTGCCAGCAGTCTCACTAGCGTTCGCCAAGAGACCCAGTACTTC.

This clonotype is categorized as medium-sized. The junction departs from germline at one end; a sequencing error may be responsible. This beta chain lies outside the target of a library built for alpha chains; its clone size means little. The CDR3 DNA reads TGTGCCAGCAGCCAAGGTGATGCCCAGAGAGACTTC. Its protein is CASSQGDAQRDF. The chain uses TRBV3-1 and TRBJ2-7; no reliable D call. Germline-derived CDR1 and CDR2 are LGHDT and YNNKEL (reference sequence). This CDR3 region has 12 residues.

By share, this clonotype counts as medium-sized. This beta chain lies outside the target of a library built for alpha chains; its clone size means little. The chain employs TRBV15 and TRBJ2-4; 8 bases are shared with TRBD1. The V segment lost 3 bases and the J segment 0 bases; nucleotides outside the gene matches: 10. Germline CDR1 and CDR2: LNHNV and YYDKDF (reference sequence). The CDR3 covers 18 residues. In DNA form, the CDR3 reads TGTGCCACCAGCAGGGCTTCGACAGGGGAGCCAGCCAAAAACATTCAGTACTTC. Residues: CATSRASTGEPAKNIQYF. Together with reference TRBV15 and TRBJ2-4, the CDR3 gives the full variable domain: DAMVIQNPRYQVTQFGKPVTLSCSQTLNHNVMYWYQQKSSQAPKLLFHYYDKDFNNEADTPDNFQSRRPNTSFCFLDIRSPGLGDTAMYLCATSRASTGEPAKNIQYFGAGTRLSVL.

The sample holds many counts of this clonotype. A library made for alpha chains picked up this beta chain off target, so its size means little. The CDR3 coding sequence is TGCGCCAGCAGCTCGGGAGGGACGGCGAACACTGAAGCTTTCTTT. It yields the protein CASSSGGTANTEAFF. The chain links TRBV5-1 to TRBJ1-1; weak D call: TRBD1 (5 bases). Germline V gene data show CDR1 as SGHRS and CDR2 as YFSETQ. The CDR3 covers 15 residues. Trimming pared 3 bases from V and 1 base from J, leaving 13 bases between.

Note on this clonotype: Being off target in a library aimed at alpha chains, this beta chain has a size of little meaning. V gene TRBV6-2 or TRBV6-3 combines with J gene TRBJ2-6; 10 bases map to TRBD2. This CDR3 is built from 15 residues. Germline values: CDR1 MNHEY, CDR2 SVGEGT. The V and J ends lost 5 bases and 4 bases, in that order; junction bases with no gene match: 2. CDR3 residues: CASSPSGGGANVLTF. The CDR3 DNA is TGTGCCAGCAGTCCTAGCGGGGGCGGGGCCAACGTCCTGACTTTC.

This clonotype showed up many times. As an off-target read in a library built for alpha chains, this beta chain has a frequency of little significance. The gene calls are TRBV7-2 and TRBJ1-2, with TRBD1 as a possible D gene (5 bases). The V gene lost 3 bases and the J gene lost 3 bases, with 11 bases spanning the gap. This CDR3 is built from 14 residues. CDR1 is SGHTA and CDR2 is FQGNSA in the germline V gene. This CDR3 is CASSFEGDDYGYTF. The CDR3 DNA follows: TGTGCCAGCAGCTTTGAAGGGGACGACTATGGCTACACCTTC. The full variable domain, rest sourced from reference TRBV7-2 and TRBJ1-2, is GAGVSQSPSNKVTEKGKDVELRCDPISGHTALYWYRQSLGQGLEFLIYFQGNSAPDKSGLPSDRFSAERTGGSVSTLTIQRTQQEDSAVYLCASSFEGDDYGYTFGSGTRLTVV.

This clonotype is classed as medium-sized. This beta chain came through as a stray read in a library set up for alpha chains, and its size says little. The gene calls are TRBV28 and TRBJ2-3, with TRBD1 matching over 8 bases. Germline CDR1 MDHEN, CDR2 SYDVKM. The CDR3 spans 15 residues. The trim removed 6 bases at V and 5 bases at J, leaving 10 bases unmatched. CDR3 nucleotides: TGTGCCAGCAGCCCGGCAGGGACAGGCCTAGATACGCAGTATTTT. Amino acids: CASSPAGTGLDTQYF.

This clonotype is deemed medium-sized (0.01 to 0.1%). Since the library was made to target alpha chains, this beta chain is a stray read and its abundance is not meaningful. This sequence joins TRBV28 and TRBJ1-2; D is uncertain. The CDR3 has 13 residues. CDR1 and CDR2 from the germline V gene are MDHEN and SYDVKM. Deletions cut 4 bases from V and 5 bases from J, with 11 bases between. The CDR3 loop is CASSSPEGYGYTF. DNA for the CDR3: TGTGCCAGCAGTTCTCCGGAAGGGTATGGCTACACCTTC.

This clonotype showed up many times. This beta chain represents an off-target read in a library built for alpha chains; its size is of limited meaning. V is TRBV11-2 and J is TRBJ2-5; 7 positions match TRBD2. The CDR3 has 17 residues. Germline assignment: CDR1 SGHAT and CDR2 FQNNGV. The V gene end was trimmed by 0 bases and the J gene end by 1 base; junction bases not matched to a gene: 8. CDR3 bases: TGTGCCAGCAGCTTAGATCAGTCGGCTAGCGGCCAAGAGACCCAGTACTTC. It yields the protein CASSLDQSASGQETQYF.

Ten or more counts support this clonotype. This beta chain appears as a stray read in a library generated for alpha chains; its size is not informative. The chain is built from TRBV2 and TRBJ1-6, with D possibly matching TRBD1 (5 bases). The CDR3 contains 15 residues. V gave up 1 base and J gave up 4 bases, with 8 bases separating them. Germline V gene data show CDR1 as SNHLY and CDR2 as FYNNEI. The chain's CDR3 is CASSEGQHYNSPLHF. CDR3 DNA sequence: TGTGCCAGCAGTGAAGGACAGCATTATAATTCACCCCTCCACTTT.

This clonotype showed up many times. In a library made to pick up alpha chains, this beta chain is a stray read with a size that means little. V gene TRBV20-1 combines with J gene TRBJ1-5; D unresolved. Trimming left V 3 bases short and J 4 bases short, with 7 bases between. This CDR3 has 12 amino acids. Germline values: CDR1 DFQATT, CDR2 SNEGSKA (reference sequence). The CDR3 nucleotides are TGCAGTGCTAGGCGCTGGAATCAGCCCCAGCATTTT. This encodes CSARRWNQPQHF.

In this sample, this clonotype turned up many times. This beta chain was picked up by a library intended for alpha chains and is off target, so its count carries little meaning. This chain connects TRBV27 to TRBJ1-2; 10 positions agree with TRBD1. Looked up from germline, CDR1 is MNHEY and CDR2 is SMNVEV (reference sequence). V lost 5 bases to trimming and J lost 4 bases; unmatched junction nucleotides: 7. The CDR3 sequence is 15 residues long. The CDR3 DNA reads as TGTGCCAGCAGTCCTCCGGGACAGGGGTTCTATGGCTACACCTTC. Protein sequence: CASSPPGQGFYGYTF.

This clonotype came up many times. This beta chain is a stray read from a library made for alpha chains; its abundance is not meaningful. The DNA for the CDR3 is TGTGCCATCAGTCAGCACCTGGGGACAGGGTCCTCCTACGAGCAGTACTTC. It specifies CAISQHLGTGSSYEQYF. The chain has TRBV10-3 and TRBJ2-7, with 9 bases identical to TRBD1. In germline, CDR1 is ENHRY, CDR2 SYGVKD. V was clipped by 5 bases and J by 0 bases; unmatched bases: 11. The length of the CDR3 is 17 residues.

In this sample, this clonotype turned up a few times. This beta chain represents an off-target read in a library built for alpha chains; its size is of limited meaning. CDR3 in amino acids: CASSLSLQSYNEQFF. CDR3 DNA sequence: TGCGCCAGCAGCTTAAGCTTGCAGTCTTACAATGAGCAGTTCTTC. This sequence joins TRBV5-1 and TRBJ2-1, with D unclear. CDR3 length: 15 residues. Trimming removed 2 bases at V and 4 bases at J, with 13 bases between. Germline CDR1 is SGHRS and CDR2 is YFSETQ.

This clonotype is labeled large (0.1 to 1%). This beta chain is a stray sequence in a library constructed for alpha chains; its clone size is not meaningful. CDR3 nucleotide sequence: TGCAGCGTTGAGGGGACAGGGGGTAGGAATCAGCCCCAGCATTTT. The encoded protein is CSVEGTGGRNQPQHF. The chain is built from TRBV29-1 and TRBJ1-5; 11 nucleotides line up with TRBD1. CDR3 length: 15 residues. Germline-derived CDR1 and CDR2 are SQVTM and ANQGSEA. After removal of 3 bases from V and 4 bases from J, the junction contained 5 bases not matched to a gene. The full variable domain, with the rest looked up from reference TRBV29-1 and TRBJ1-5, is SAVISQKPSRDICQRGTSLTIQCQVDSQVTMMFWYRQQPGQSLTLIATANQGSEATYESGFVIDKFPISRPNLTFSTLTVSNMSPEDSSIYLCSVEGTGGRNQPQHFGDGTRLSIL.

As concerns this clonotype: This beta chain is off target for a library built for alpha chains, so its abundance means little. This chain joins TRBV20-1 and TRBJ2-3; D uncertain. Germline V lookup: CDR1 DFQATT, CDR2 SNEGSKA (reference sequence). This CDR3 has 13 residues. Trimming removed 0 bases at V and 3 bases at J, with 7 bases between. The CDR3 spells CSAREVGTDTQYF. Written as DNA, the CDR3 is TGCAGTGCTAGAGAGGTGGGAACAGATACGCAGTATTTT.